The clone carrying this TCR beta chain was seen more than once but under ten times. This specimen belongs to a study of CD8 T cells in Susac syndrome. From germline, CDR1 is SEHNR and CDR2 FQNEAQ (reference sequence). V lost 4 bases to trimming and J lost 8 bases; unmatched junction nucleotides: 6. The CDR3 runs 16 residues. RNA amounts of about 0.5 to 1 ug underwent reverse transcription with random hexamers. With immunoSEQ multiplex PCR, TCR beta CDR3 was amplified across 54 Vbeta and 13 Jbeta. TCRdb recomputed calls from the immunoSEQ multiplex PCR reads with MiXCR, one row per CDR3 protein. The sample lists around 130,000 distinct CDR3 sequences; about 90% were seen once.

The rearrangement joins TRBV7-9 to TRBJ2-1; 15 nucleotides match TRBD2. The specimen was CD8+ T cells from PBMCs. This receptor was identified in a human donor with multiple sclerosis. The CDR3 DNA sequence: TGTGCCAGCAGCTCAGGACTAGCGGGAGGGGGGGATGAGCAGTTCTTC. Translation: CASSSGLAGGGDEQFF.